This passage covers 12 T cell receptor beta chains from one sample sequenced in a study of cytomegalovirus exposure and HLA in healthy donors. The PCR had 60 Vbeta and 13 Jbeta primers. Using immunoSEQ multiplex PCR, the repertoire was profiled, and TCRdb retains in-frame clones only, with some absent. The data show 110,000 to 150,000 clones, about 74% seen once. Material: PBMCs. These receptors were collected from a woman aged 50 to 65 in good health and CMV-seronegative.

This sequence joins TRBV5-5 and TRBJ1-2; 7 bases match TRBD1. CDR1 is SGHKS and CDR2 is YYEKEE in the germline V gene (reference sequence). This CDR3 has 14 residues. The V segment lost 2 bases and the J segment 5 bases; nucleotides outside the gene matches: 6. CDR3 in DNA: TGTGCCAGCAGCTTACATGGGACAGCGTATGGCTACACCTTC. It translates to CASSLHGTAYGYTF.

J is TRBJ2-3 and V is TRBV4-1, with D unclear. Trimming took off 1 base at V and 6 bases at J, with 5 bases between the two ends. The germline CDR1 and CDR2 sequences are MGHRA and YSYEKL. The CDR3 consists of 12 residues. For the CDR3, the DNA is TGCGCCAGCAGCCAAGTTGCGGATACGCAGTATTTT. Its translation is CASSQVADTQYF.

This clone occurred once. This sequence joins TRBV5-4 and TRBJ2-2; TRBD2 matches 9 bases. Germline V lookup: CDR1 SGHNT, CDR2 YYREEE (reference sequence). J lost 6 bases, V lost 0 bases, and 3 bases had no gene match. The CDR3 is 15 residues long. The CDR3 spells CASSLVRGGAGELFF. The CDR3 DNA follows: TGTGCCAGCAGCTTGGTGCGGGGGGGCGCCGGGGAGCTGTTTTTT. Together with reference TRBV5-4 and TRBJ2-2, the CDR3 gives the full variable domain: ETGVTQSPTHLIKTRGQQVTLRCSSQSGHNTVSWYQQALGQGPQFIFQYYREEENGRGNFPPRFSGLQFPNYSSELNVNALELDDSALYLCASSLVRGGAGELFFGEGSRLTVL.

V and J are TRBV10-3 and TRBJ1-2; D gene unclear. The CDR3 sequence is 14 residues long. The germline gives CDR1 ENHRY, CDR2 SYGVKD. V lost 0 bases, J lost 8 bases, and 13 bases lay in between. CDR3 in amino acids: CAISESRGFRGYTF. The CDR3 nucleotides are TGTGCCATCAGTGAGTCGAGAGGGTTCCGGGGCTACACCTTC.

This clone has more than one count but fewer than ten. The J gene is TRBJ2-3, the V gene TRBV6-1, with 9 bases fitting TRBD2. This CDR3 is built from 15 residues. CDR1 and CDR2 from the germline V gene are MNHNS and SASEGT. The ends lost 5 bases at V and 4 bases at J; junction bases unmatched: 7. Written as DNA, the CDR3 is TGTGCCAGCAGTTTTAGCGGGGGCCGACCAGATACGCAGTATTTT. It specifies CASSFSGGRPDTQYF.

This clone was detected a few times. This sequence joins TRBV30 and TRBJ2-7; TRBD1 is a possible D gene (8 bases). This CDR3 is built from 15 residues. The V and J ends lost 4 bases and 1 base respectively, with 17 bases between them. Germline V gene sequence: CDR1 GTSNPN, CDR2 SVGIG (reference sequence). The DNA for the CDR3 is TGTGCCTGGAATCAGAACAGGGGGGGGTCCTACGAGCAGTACTTC. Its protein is CAWNQNRGGSYEQYF.

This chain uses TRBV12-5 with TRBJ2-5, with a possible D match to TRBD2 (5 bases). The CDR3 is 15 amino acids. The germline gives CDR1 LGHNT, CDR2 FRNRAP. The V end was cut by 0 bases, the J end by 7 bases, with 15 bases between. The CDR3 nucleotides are TGTGCTAGTGGTTTGGTAGTTTCCCGGGAAGGGACCCAGTACTTC. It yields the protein CASGLVVSREGTQYF.

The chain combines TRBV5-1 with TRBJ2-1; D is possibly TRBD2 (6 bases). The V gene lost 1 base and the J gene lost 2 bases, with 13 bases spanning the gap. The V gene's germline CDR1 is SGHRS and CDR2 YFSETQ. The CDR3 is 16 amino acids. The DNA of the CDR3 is TGCGCCAGCAGCTTGAGGGGTGGGGGGACCTACAATGAGCAGTTCTTC. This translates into CASSLRGGGTYNEQFF.

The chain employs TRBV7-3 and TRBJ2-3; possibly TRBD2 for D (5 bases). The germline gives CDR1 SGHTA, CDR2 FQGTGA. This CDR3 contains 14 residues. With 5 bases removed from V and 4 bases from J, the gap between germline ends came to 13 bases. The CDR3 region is CASSPGGSADTQYF. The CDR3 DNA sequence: TGTGCCAGCAGCCCTGGAGGTAGCGCAGATACGCAGTATTTT.

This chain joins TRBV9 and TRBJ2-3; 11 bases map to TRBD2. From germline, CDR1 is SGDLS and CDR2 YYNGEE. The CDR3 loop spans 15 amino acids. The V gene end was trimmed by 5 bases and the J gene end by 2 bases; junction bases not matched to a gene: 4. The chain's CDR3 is CASRFSGGATDTQYF. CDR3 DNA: TGTGCCAGCAGATTTAGCGGGGGGGCCACAGATACGCAGTATTTT. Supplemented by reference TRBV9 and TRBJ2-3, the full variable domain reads DSGVTQTPKHLITATGQRVTLRCSPRSGDLSVYWYQQSLDQGLQFLIQYYNGEERAKGNILERFSAQQFPDLHSELNLSSLELGDSALYFCASRFSGGATDTQYFGPGTRLTVL.

CDR3 DNA: TGCGCCAGCAGCCCTGGAGCCCGAGGAAACACCATATATTTT. It yields the protein CASSPGARGNTIYF. The chain recombines TRBV5-1 with TRBJ1-3, with unresolved D. Per germline, CDR1 SGHRS and CDR2 YFSETQ. CDR3 length: 14 amino acids. V lost 4 bases, J lost 4 bases, and 12 bases lay in between. The entire variable domain, with the rest obtained from reference TRBV5-1 and TRBJ1-3, is as follows: KAGVTQTPRYLIKTRGQQVTLSCSPISGHRSVSWYQQTPGQGLQFLFEYFSETQRNKGNFPGRFSGRQFSNSRSEMNVSTLELGDSALYLCASSPGARGNTIYFGEGSWLTVV.

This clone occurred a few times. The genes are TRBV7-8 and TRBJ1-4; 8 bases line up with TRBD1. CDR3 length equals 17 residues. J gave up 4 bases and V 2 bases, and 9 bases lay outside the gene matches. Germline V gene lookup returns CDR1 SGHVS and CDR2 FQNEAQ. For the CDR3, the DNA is TGTGCCAGCAGCTTATTAGCAGGGGGCGCGGGTAATGAAAAACTGTTTTTT. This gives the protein CASSLLAGGAGNEKLFF.